One sample yielded the 14 T cell receptor beta chains listed below, sequenced in a study of T cell repertoires in cytomegalovirus infection. TCRdb reprocessed the reads with MiXCR, giving one entry per CDR3 protein. The sample holds roughly 700,000 distinct CDR3 sequences, about 33% seen once. Their recognized antigens are unknown. The specimen was cultured PBMCs, collected from culture after CMV antigen stimulation. These receptor sequences come from a human donor in good health (CMV status not recorded). Some clones in this sample may be carry-over from other donors' samples.

The chain has TRBV7-8 and TRBJ2-1, with TRBD2 identical over 11 bases. J gave up 4 bases and V 5 bases, and 7 bases lay outside the gene matches. CDR1 SGHVS and CDR2 FQNEAQ come from the germline V gene. CDR3 length: 16 amino acids. This chain's CDR3 is CASSPLGLAAYNEQFF. The DNA for the CDR3 is TGTGCCAGCAGCCCCCTGGGACTAGCGGCGTACAATGAGCAGTTCTTC. The full variable domain, its missing parts supplied by reference TRBV7-8 and TRBJ2-1, is GAGVSQSPRYKVAKRGQDVALRCDPISGHVSLFWYQQALGQGPEFLTYFQNEAQLDKSGLPSDRFFAERPEGSVSTLKIQRTQQEDSAVYLCASSPLGLAAYNEQFFGPGTRLTVL.

This clonotype showed up just a few times. V gene TRBV7-2 combines with J gene TRBJ1-2; 7 nucleotides agree with TRBD1. The CDR3 loop spans 14 amino acids. The germline V gene has CDR1 SGHTA and CDR2 FQGNSA. J gave up 4 bases and V 5 bases, and 7 bases lay outside the gene matches. CDR3 sequence reads: CASSRNQGVYGYTF. The CDR3 nucleotides are TGTGCCAGCAGCCGGAATCAGGGGGTCTATGGCTACACCTTC.

This clonotype has a count of ten or more. The chain combines TRBV7-2 with TRBJ1-5; D not resolved. From germline, CDR1 is SGHTA and CDR2 FQGNSA. V was pared by 5 bases and J by 3 bases, with 8 bases between. The length of the CDR3 is 13 residues. CDR3 DNA: TGTGCCAGCAGCGCGGAATTCAATCAGCCCCAGCATTTT. Protein: CASSAEFNQPQHF.

This clonotype was found a few times. The J gene is TRBJ1-1, the V gene TRBV11-3, with TRBD1 matching 10 bases. The CDR3 extends over 18 amino acids. The germline CDR1 and CDR2 sequences are SGHNT and YENEEA. Trimming cost V 1 base and J 4 bases; bases outside gene matches: 12. CDR3 in DNA: TGTGCCAGCAGCTTAGTTTTGGACAGGGGGAATGGTGGCACTGAAGCTTTCTTT. This encodes CASSLVLDRGNGGTEAFF.

CDR3 in DNA: TGCAGTGCTAGCCCTAGCGGGGGGCGTACCTTCAACAATGAGCAGTTCTTC. Its translation is CSASPSGGRTFNNEQFF. The V gene is TRBV20-1, the J gene TRBJ2-1; 11 bases fit TRBD2. Trimming took 3 bases from V and 5 from J; bases not matched to a gene: 12. The CDR3 contains 17 residues. Germline loops: CDR1 DFQATT, CDR2 SNEGSKA (reference sequence).

V and J are TRBV7-8 and TRBJ2-7; D remains ambiguous. This CDR3 spans 14 amino acids. V gave up 5 bases and J gave up 6 bases, with 17 bases separating them. The germline V gene has CDR1 SGHVS and CDR2 FQNEAQ. The CDR3 sequence is CASSPLKYRREQYF. CDR3 sequence (DNA): TGTGCCAGCAGCCCCCTGAAGTATCGGCGCGAGCAGTACTTC.

This clonotype showed up just a few times. This sequence joins TRBV7-9 and TRBJ2-7; D unclear. This CDR3 comprises 11 residues. CDR1 and CDR2 from the germline V gene are SEHNR and FQNEAQ (reference sequence). Between the trimmed V and J ends, which lost 5 bases and 7 bases, there was a span of 9 bases. CDR3 in DNA: TGTGCCAGCAGCCCCCTCTGGGAGCAGTACTTC. Translating it yields CASSPLWEQYF.

The J gene is TRBJ2-3, the V gene TRBV12-3 or TRBV12-4, with 8 bases aligning to TRBD1. V trimming: 5 bases; J trimming: 2 bases; junction bases outside the gene matches: 18. The CDR3 sequence is 19 residues long. CDR3 protein: CASSTTQGALPYPTDTQYF. Here the CDR3 DNA reads TGTGCCAGCAGTACCACCCAGGGGGCGCTGCCATACCCCACAGATACGCAGTATTTT.

The V and J genes are TRBV12-3 or TRBV12-4 and TRBJ2-7, with 7 positions matching TRBD2. The trim removed 5 bases at V and 3 bases at J, leaving 4 bases unmatched. The CDR3 has 13 amino acids. The CDR3 DNA reads as TGTGCCAGCAGTGGGGGGGGGTTCTACGAGCAGTACTTC. It codes for CASSGGGFYEQYF.

Details on this clonotype: A much larger clone is a single base away; this may be a read error. This chain joins TRBV7-2 and TRBJ2-1, with a tentative D call TRBD1 (5 bases). The CDR3 is 14 amino acids. V lost 1 base and J 5 bases, leaving 9 bases between the germline ends. The germline CDR1 and CDR2 sequences are SGHTA and FQGNSA. As DNA, the CDR3 is TGTGCCAGCAGCTTAGACAGGAGTAACAATGAGCAGTTCTTC. It specifies CASSLDRSNNEQFF.

This clonotype was detected ten times or more. The rearrangement joins TRBV7-2 to TRBJ2-5; no definite D call. The germline V and J ends were trimmed by 5 bases and 5 bases, with 12 bases remaining between them. Per germline, CDR1 SGHTA and CDR2 FQGNSA. The CDR3 extends over 13 amino acids. The CDR3 nucleotides are TGTGCCAGCAGCCTAGGACCCCAGGAGACCCAGTACTTC. It encodes CASSLGPQETQYF.

This clonotype was seen a few times. The chain joins TRBV24-1 to TRBJ2-1; perhaps D is TRBD1 or TRBD2 (5 bases each). Germline values: CDR1 KGHDR, CDR2 SFDVKD. This CDR3 is 16 amino acids long. The V end lost 3 bases, the J end lost 7 bases, and 18 bases lay between the germline ends. The CDR3 is CATSDRGRFSWNEQFF. The CDR3 nucleotides are TGTGCCACCAGTGATAGGGGACGGTTCTCTTGGAATGAGCAGTTCTTC.

The chain has TRBV5-1 and TRBJ2-3; 9 bases align to TRBD2. Germline CDR1 is SGHRS and CDR2 is YFSETQ. Germline trimming cut 4 bases from V and 4 bases from J; bases unmatched to any gene: 13. The CDR3 consists of 17 residues. The CDR3 region has the DNA TGCGCCAGCAGCACGACCTCCGCGGGGGGGTTCCCAGATACGCAGTATTTT. It encodes CASSTTSAGGFPDTQYF.

This clonotype came up a few times. The chain joins TRBV4-1 to TRBJ1-4; D is undetermined. Trimming removed 0 bases at V and 5 bases at J, with 13 bases between. Germline CDR1 is MGHRA and CDR2 is YSYEKL. The CDR3 has 16 residues. CDR3 sequence (DNA): TGCGCCAGCAGCCAAGAGGGCGGACTGCCCAATGAAAAACTGTTTTTT. Protein product: CASSQEGGLPNEKLFF.